This is a list of T cell receptor beta chains from one sample in a study of T cells after yellow fever vaccination. TCRdb passed the 5' RACE reads through MiXCR, listing each CDR3 protein once. The sample lists roughly 96,000 distinct CDR3 sequences; approximately 9% were seen once. Sequenced here: CD8+ T cells not binding an NS4B(214-222) dextramer, sorted from PBMCs, sampled around 15 days after the first yellow fever vaccination. These receptors came from a man aged 18 to 29 who received the YFV17D yellow fever vaccine. CDR3s include the opening cysteine and the closing phenylalanine or tryptophan. D genes are given only for firm matches. The size field is filled for only some rows; it gives once, few, many or a size class.

TRBV6-5	.	few	TRBJ2-5	CASSYSKGFQETQYF	TGTGCCAGCAGTTACTCGAAAGGCTTCCAAGAGACCCAGTACTTC
TRBV27	.	.	TRBJ2-2	CASSLSGTGISPNTGELFF	TGTGCCAGCAGTCTGTCCGGGACGGGTATTTCTCCGAACACCGGGGAGCTGTTTTTT
TRBV6-5	.	.	TRBJ2-2	CASSYLSAGPESGTGELFF	TGTGCCAGCAGTTACCTATCAGCAGGGCCCGAAAGCGGAACCGGGGAGCTGTTTTTT
TRBV12-3/TRBV12-4	.	.	TRBJ1-2	CASSLGEGYTF	TGTGCCAGCAGTTTGGGGGAGGGCTACACCTTC
TRBV28	.	many	TRBJ1-1	CASSPSSSTSWVTEAFF	TGTGCCAGCAGCCCAAGTTCTTCGACTAGCTGGGTCACTGAAGCTTTCTTT
TRBV7-3	TRBD1	.	TRBJ2-3	CASSLSQGAGDTQYF	TGTGCCAGCAGCTTATCGCAGGGGGCTGGAGATACGCAGTATTTT
TRBV6-2/TRBV6-3	TRBD2	few	TRBJ2-2	CASSPTSGGTGELFF	TGTGCCAGCAGTCCCACTAGCGGGGGCACCGGGGAGCTGTTTTTT
TRBV20-1	.	few	TRBJ1-2	CSARGGSRYGYTF	TGCAGTGCCCGGGGGGGATCTCGGTATGGCTACACCTTC
TRBV7-8	.	few	TRBJ2-1	CASSLGLDNEQFF	TGTGCCAGCAGCTTAGGTCTAGACAATGAGCAGTTCTTC
TRBV4-1	.	.	TRBJ1-5	CASSQVGMNQPQHF	TGCGCCAGCAGCCAAGTGGGCATGAATCAGCCCCAGCATTTT
TRBV6-6	.	few	TRBJ2-1	CASSSVNNEQFF	TGTGCCAGCAGTTCAGTGAACAATGAGCAGTTCTTC
TRBV4-3	.	.	TRBJ2-1	CASSQAHRAPYNEQFF	TGCGCCAGCAGCCAAGCACACAGGGCACCCTACAATGAGCAGTTCTTC
TRBV7-6	.	few	TRBJ2-2	CASSFTRLPSTGELFF	TGTGCCAGCAGCTTCACGCGACTGCCTAGCACCGGGGAGCTGTTTTTT
TRBV12-3/TRBV12-4	.	few	TRBJ2-1	CASSGPGLATSNEQFF	TGTGCCAGCAGTGGCCCCGGGCTAGCCACCTCGAATGAGCAGTTCTTC
TRBV12-3/TRBV12-4	TRBD2	.	TRBJ2-7	CASGLAGTSYEQYF	TGTGCCAGCGGATTAGCGGGGACCTCCTACGAGCAGTACTTC
TRBV7-9	.	.	TRBJ2-3	CASREGGLSTDTQYF	TGTGCCAGCAGGGAGGGGGGTTTGAGCACAGATACGCAGTATTTT
TRBV6-6	.	few	TRBJ2-2	CASTTGDTGELFF	TGTGCCAGCACTACGGGAGACACCGGGGAGCTGTTTTTT
TRBV11-2	TRBD2	.	TRBJ2-5	CASSRTSGGKVETQYF	TGTGCCAGCAGCAGGACTAGCGGGGGGAAAGTGGAGACCCAGTACTTC
TRBV7-9	TRBD2	few	TRBJ2-3	CASSRAETSRADTQYF	TGTGCCAGCAGCCGCGCCGAGACTAGCCGCGCAGATACGCAGTATTTT
TRBV5-4	.	.	TRBJ1-2	CASSYPGNPNYGYTF	TGTGCCAGCAGTTATCCGGGGAACCCTAACTATGGCTACACCTTC
TRBV27	.	many	TRBJ1-6	CASSSGGGYNSPLHF	TGTGCCAGCAGTTCAGGCGGGGGGTATAATTCACCCCTCCACTTT
TRBV20-1	TRBD2	many	TRBJ2-1	CSAPTTSGGLVNEQFF	TGCAGTGCGCCCACGACTAGCGGGGGGCTAGTCAATGAGCAGTTCTTC
TRBV4-1	.	few	TRBJ2-5	CASSPLLGAGPQQETQYF	TGCGCCAGCAGCCCACTCCTAGGGGCAGGGCCCCAACAAGAGACCCAGTACTTC
TRBV5-1	.	few	TRBJ1-1	CASSLEGNPSVDTEAFF	TGCGCCAGCAGCTTGGAAGGGAACCCCTCTGTGGACACTGAAGCTTTCTTT
TRBV3-1	.	.	TRBJ2-2	CASSPERTGELFF	TGTGCCAGCTCCCCCGAGCGGACCGGGGAGCTGTTTTTT
TRBV23-1	.	many	TRBJ2-6	CASSLRTSGANVLTF	TGCGCCAGCAGTCTGAGGACTTCTGGGGCCAACGTCCTGACTTTC